This is a list of T cell receptor beta chains from one sample in a study of a mutant IDH1 vaccine in newly diagnosed glioma. Profiled with immunoSEQ multiplex PCR; TCRdb holds only in-frame clones, not every one. Among roughly 48,000 clones listed, 90% to 95% were seen once. The antigens for these receptors are not known. Sequences were derived from PBMCs, sampled from a glioma patient whose treatment included an IDH1 peptide vaccine. The receptors derive from a man aged 45-60 years with glioma. Each CDR3 is given with its conserved first and last residue. The D gene is left open where the match is weak. Some rows mark clone size as missing; the rest say once, few, many or name a class of expanded clone.

d_call	j_call	clone_size	v_call	cdr3_aa	cdr3_nt
TRBD1	TRBJ1-2	.	TRBV19	CASSPGQGGYGYTF	TGTGCCAGTAGCCCGGGACAGGGGGGGTATGGCTACACCTTC
.	TRBJ2-2	.	TRBV28	CASSYSNTGELFF	TGTGCCAGCAGTTACTCTAACACCGGGGAGCTGTTTTTT
.	TRBJ1-3	.	TRBV10-3	CAIREASGNTIYF	TGTGCCATCCGTGAGGCTTCTGGAAACACCATATATTTT
.	TRBJ1-4	.	TRBV18	CASSPARQEELFF	TGTGCCAGCTCACCAGCCAGACAGGAGGAACTGTTTTTT
.	TRBJ2-7	once	TRBV7-9	CASSSYKGPYEQYF	TGTGCCAGCAGCTCATACAAGGGACCCTACGAGCAGTACTTC
.	TRBJ2-5	.	TRBV5-8	CASTRAREETQYF	TGTGCCAGCACCCGTGCAAGGGAAGAGACCCAGTACTTC
.	TRBJ2-6	.	TRBV27	CASSFSGANVLTF	TGTGCCAGCAGTTTCTCTGGGGCCAACGTCCTGACTTTC
.	TRBJ1-6	.	TRBV10-2	CASSDYSGGNSPLHF	TGCGCCAGCAGCGACTATAGTGGAGGTAATTCACCCCTCCACTTT
TRBD2	TRBJ2-1	few	TRBV2	CATMGLAGGNEQFF	TGTGCCACTATGGGACTAGCGGGGGGGAATGAGCAGTTCTTC
TRBD1	TRBJ2-7	once	TRBV27	CASSRTGRSSYEQYF	TGTGCCAGCAGTCGGACAGGGAGGAGCTCCTACGAGCAGTACTTC
.	TRBJ2-2	once	TRBV19	CASSVLRVSGELFF	TGTGCCAGTAGTGTTCTCCGGGTCTCCGGGGAGCTGTTTTTT
TRBD1	TRBJ2-7	.	TRBV5-1	CASSQLTGGGLGNEQYF	TGCGCCAGCAGCCAACTTACAGGGGGCGGTCTAGGGAACGAGCAGTACTTC
.	TRBJ2-7	.	TRBV6-5	CASSYVRDPRREQYF	TGTGCCAGCAGTTACGTGAGGGACCCTAGGCGGGAGCAGTACTTC
TRBD1	TRBJ1-2	.	TRBV25-1	CASLSPLGQGDYGYTF	TGTGCCAGCCTCTCCCCCCTGGGACAGGGGGACTATGGCTACACCTTC
.	TRBJ2-3	.	TRBV2	CASTATRPASFGGDTQYF	TGTGCCAGCACCGCCACCCGCCCGGCTAGTTTTGGTGGGGATACGCAGTATTTT
.	TRBJ1-2	medium-sized	TRBV4-2	CASSQRGQANYGYTF	TGTGCCAGCAGCCAACGGGGGCAGGCGAACTATGGCTACACCTTC
.	TRBJ2-3	.	TRBV4-3	CASSQDRGQLDTQYF	TGCGCCAGCAGCCAAGACAGAGGGCAGCTGGATACGCAGTATTTT
.	TRBJ2-3	.	TRBV6-1	CASSGGLSTDTQYF	TGTGCCAGCAGCGGGGGACTGAGCACAGATACGCAGTATTTT
TRBD1	TRBJ1-5	.	TRBV27	CASSLQTGNGNQPQHF	TGTGCCAGCAGTTTACAGACAGGGAATGGCAATCAGCCCCAGCATTTT
.	TRBJ2-1	.	TRBV11-2	CASRPTGGEFFGEQFF	TGTGCCAGCAGACCCACCGGGGGTGAGTTCTTCGGTGAGCAGTTCTTC
.	TRBJ1-5	.	TRBV5-1	CASSLGDSRSNQPQHF	TGCGCCAGCAGCTTGGGGGACTCGAGGAGCAATCAGCCCCAGCATTTT
TRBD2	TRBJ2-7	.	TRBV20-1	CSGGASYEQYF	TGCAGCGGGGGGGCATCGTACGAGCAGTACTTC
TRBD1	TRBJ1-6	.	TRBV6-6	CASTPRTGNSPLHF	TGTGCCAGCACCCCGCGGACAGGGAATTCACCCCTCCACTTT
TRBD1	TRBJ1-5	.	TRBV6-5	CASSSRQGAGQPQHF	TGTGCCAGCAGTTCCCGACAGGGGGCTGGGCAGCCCCAGCATTTT
TRBD2	TRBJ2-5	.	TRBV5-1	CASSVLTSGSGETQYF	TGCGCCAGCAGCGTTCTTACTAGCGGGAGCGGGGAGACCCAGTACTTC
.	TRBJ2-3	.	TRBV6-6	CASSPPTGDTQYF	TGTGCCAGCAGTCCTCCTACTGGAGATACGCAGTATTTT
TRBD1	TRBJ2-7	.	TRBV27	CASSRTGTYEQYF	TGTGCCAGCAGTCGGACAGGGACCTACGAGCAGTACTTC
TRBD1	TRBJ2-5	.	TRBV5-8	CASSQGRTGKETQYF	TGTGCCAGCAGCCAGGGAAGGACAGGGAAAGAGACCCAGTACTTC
TRBD1	TRBJ2-7	.	TRBV27	CASSLWGQGASPSRANEQYF	TGTGCCAGCAGTTTATGGGGACAGGGGGCGAGTCCATCCCGGGCCAACGAGCAGTACTTC
.	TRBJ1-6	.	TRBV27	CASSLHWIEDNSPLHF	TGTGCCAGCAGTCTCCATTGGATAGAAGATAATTCACCCCTCCACTTT
.	TRBJ2-7	.	TRBV6-1	CASSVQSEQYF	TGTGCCAGCAGTGTACAGAGCGAGCAGTACTTC
.	TRBJ2-1	.	TRBV7-9	CASSSYTRRGYNEQFF	TGTGCCAGCAGCTCCTATACTCGGCGCGGGTACAATGAGCAGTTCTTC
.	TRBJ2-3	.	TRBV7-2	CASSSDYVRADTQYF	TGTGCCAGCAGCTCCGACTACGTCAGGGCAGATACGCAGTATTTT
.	TRBJ1-3	.	TRBV28	CASSPADSQVRGNTIYF	TGTGCCAGCAGTCCCGCGGACAGCCAAGTTCGGGGAAACACCATATATTTT
.	TRBJ1-1	few	TRBV5-4	CASSLRGTEAFF	TGTGCCAGCAGCTTGAGGGGCACTGAAGCTTTCTTT
TRBD2	TRBJ2-7	.	TRBV7-8	CASSYPGLGYEQYF	TGTGCCAGCAGCTACCCGGGACTAGGCTACGAGCAGTACTTC
.	TRBJ2-1	.	TRBV6-6	CAGTRDFGDNEQFF	TGTGCCGGGACACGAGATTTTGGGGACAATGAGCAGTTCTTC
.	TRBJ1-5	once	TRBV27	CASSLRGLNQPQHF	TGTGCCAGCAGTTTGAGGGGTCTAAATCAGCCCCAGCATTTT
.	TRBJ2-3	.	TRBV2	CASSVGTDTQYF	TGTGCCAGCAGTGTCGGCACAGATACGCAGTATTTT
.	TRBJ2-1	.	TRBV5-1	CASRPNPRGYSNEQFF	TGCGCCAGCAGACCTAATCCTAGAGGATATAGCAATGAGCAGTTCTTC
.	TRBJ1-4	.	TRBV18	CASSLRSTGSVEKLFF	TGTGCCAGCTCACTACGATCCACAGGGTCGGTTGAAAAACTGTTTTTT
.	TRBJ1-1	.	TRBV11-2	CASSPIWAEAFF	TGTGCCAGCAGCCCTATATGGGCCGAAGCTTTCTTT
.	TRBJ2-3	.	TRBV6-1	CASSEYIGPMADTQYF	TGTGCCAGCAGTGAATATATAGGGCCAATGGCAGATACGCAGTATTTT
TRBD1	TRBJ1-1	.	TRBV28	CASRDGQVMNTEAFF	TGTGCCAGCAGGGATGGACAGGTGATGAACACTGAAGCTTTCTTT
.	TRBJ2-7	.	TRBV5-4	CASSLDRTAYEQYF	TGTGCCAGCAGTCTTGACCGAACGGCCTACGAGCAGTACTTC
TRBD1	TRBJ2-2	.	TRBV4-2	CASSPGQVRTGELFF	TGTGCCAGCAGCCCGGGACAGGTTCGCACCGGGGAGCTGTTTTTT
.	TRBJ2-7	.	TRBV27	CASKGGYEQYF	TGTGCCAGCAAAGGGGGGTACGAGCAGTACTTC
TRBD2	TRBJ2-1	.	TRBV9	CASSSAGGYNEQFF	TGTGCCAGCAGTTCAGCGGGGGGATACAATGAGCAGTTCTTC
.	TRBJ2-6	.	TRBV5-1	CASSYGSGANVLTF	TGCGCCAGCAGCTATGGATCTGGGGCCAACGTCCTGACTTTC
TRBD1	TRBJ1-1	few	TRBV10-1	CATSGWGQGNTEAFF	TGCGCCACCTCAGGGTGGGGACAGGGAAACACTGAAGCTTTCTTT
.	TRBJ2-4	.	TRBV6-5	CASSYRGSGTGNIQYF	TGTGCCAGCAGTTACCGTGGGTCAGGGACGGGGAACATTCAGTACTTC
.	TRBJ2-2	.	TRBV29-1	CSVGTGSFTGELFF	TGCAGCGTTGGGACGGGAAGCTTCACCGGGGAGCTGTTTTTT
.	TRBJ1-4	.	TRBV10-3	CAISGSLNEKLFF	TGTGCCATCAGTGGGAGCCTAAATGAAAAACTGTTTTTT
.	TRBJ2-1	.	TRBV7-3	CASAEASYNEQFF	TGTGCCAGCGCGGAGGCCTCCTACAATGAGCAGTTCTTC